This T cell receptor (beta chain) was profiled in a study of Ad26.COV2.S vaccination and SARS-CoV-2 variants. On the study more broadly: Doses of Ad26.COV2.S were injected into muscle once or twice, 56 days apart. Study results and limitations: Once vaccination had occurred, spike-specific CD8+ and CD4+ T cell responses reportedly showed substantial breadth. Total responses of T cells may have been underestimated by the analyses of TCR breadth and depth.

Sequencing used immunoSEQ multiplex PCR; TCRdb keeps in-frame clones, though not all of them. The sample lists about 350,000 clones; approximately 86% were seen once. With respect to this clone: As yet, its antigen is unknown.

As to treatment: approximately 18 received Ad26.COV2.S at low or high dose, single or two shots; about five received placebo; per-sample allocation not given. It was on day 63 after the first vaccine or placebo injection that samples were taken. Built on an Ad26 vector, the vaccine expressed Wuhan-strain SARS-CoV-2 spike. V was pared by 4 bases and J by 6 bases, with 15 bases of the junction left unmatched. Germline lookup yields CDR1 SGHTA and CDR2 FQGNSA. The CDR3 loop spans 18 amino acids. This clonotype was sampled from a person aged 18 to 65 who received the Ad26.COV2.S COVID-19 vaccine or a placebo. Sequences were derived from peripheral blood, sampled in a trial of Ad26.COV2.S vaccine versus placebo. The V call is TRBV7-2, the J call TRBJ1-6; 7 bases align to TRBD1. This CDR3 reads CASSSQGPLGAFNSPLHF. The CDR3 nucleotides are TGTGCCAGCAGCTCACAGGGGCCGCTGGGTGCATTTAATTCACCCCTCCACTTT.